The 6 T cell receptor beta chains reported below all come from one sample, sequenced in a study of regulatory T cells in long-lasting Graves disease. The time point was: newly diagnosed GD, antithyroid drugs for less than 3 months. The TCR library was prepared using RNA isolated from PBMCs. Assembly of TCR beta libraries relied on iRepertoire HTBI primers together with Arm-PCR of CDR3 regions. One entry per CDR3 protein results from TCRdb running MiXCR on the multiplex PCR reads. The sample shows more than 450,000 distinct CDR3 sequences, 12% of them seen only once. This sample also belongs to another study, concerning T cells in Graves' hyperthyroidism and ophthalmopathy.

This specimen consisted of peripheral blood mononuclear cells (PBMCs), obtained at new diagnosis, from a patient treated with antithyroid drugs. These receptors were taken from a woman between 25 and 40 years old with Graves disease.

Many counts were recorded for this clonotype. This sequence joins TRBV11-2 and TRBJ2-7, with D unclear. CDR3 length: 12 residues. V lost 1 base to trimming and J lost 7 bases, with 8 bases between them. Per germline, CDR1 SGHAT and CDR2 FQNNGV. The CDR3 region has the DNA TGTGCCAGCAGCTTAGGGCTCGGGGAGCAGTACTTC. Protein: CASSLGLGEQYF. Combining the CDR3 with reference TRBV11-2 and TRBJ2-7 gives the whole variable domain EAGVAQSPRYKIIEKRQSVAFWCNPISGHATLYWYQQILGQGPKLLIQFQNNGVVDDSQLPKDRFSAERLKGVDSTLKIQPAKLEDSAVYLCASSLGLGEQYFGPGTRLTVT.

In regard to this clonotype: This may arise from a read error, as a much more abundant clone is one base away. The V gene is TRBV5-1, the J gene TRBJ2-1, with 10 nucleotides matching TRBD2. The J segment lost 7 bases and the V segment lost 2 bases, leaving 9 bases of the junction unmatched. Germline lookup yields CDR1 SGHRS and CDR2 YFSETQ. This CDR3 is built from 16 residues. The chain's CDR3 is CASSFGIAGGENEQFF. CDR3 nucleotide sequence: TGCGCCAGCAGCTTTGGAATAGCGGGAGGAGAAAATGAGCAGTTCTTC.

In this sample, this clonotype turned up a few times. The CDR3 protein is CASSLGAGATNEKLFF. CDR3 in DNA: TGTGCCAGCAGCTTAGGGGCGGGGGCTACTAATGAAAAACTGTTTTTT. The genes are TRBV7-9 and TRBJ1-4; weak D call: TRBD1 (6 bases). Trimming stripped 1 base from V and 2 bases from J, with 11 bases between. Germline V lookup: CDR1 SEHNR, CDR2 FQNEAQ (reference sequence). The CDR3 runs to 16 residues.

This clonotype appeared many times. The J gene is TRBJ2-7, the V gene TRBV7-8; 11 bases agree with TRBD1. The CDR3 runs to 14 residues. V shed 7 bases and J 3 bases; nucleotides not matched to a gene: 5. Germline values: CDR1 SGHVS, CDR2 FQNEAQ. The CDR3 loop is CASNHGTGGYEQYF. CDR3 DNA sequence: TGTGCCAGCAACCATGGGACAGGGGGCTACGAGCAGTACTTC.

This clonotype has just a few counts. CDR3 residues: CATSRGRESYGYTF. The CDR3 region has the DNA TGTGCCACCAGCAGAGGGCGGGAAAGCTATGGCTACACCTTC. V gene TRBV15 combines with J gene TRBJ1-2; D call uncertain. V lost 1 base, J lost 4 bases, and 10 bases lay in between. The CDR3 totals 14 residues. Germline lookup yields CDR1 LNHNV and CDR2 YYDKDF (reference sequence).

There are many counts of this clonotype. This chain connects TRBV11-2 to TRBJ2-1; D ambiguous. The CDR3 extends over 11 amino acids. The V gene lost 3 bases and the J gene lost 9 bases, with 6 bases spanning the gap. Germline lookup yields CDR1 SGHAT and CDR2 FQNNGV. The CDR3 protein is CASSFLTEQFF. CDR3 nucleotides: TGTGCCAGCAGCTTTCTTACTGAGCAGTTCTTC.